The 8 T cell receptor beta chains below come from one sample, sequenced in a study of T cells in Graves' hyperthyroidism and ophthalmopathy. Researchers took RNA transcripts and amplified the TCR beta CDR3 regions from them. During a first-round RT-PCR of the TCR CDR3, the HTBI primer set was used. Each CDR3 protein is one row after TCRdb ran MiXCR on the multiplex PCR reads. The sample has around 520,000 distinct CDR3 sequences; 12% to 15% are singletons. Source material: blood. These receptors were taken from a middle-aged woman with Graves' hyperthyroidism.

Many counts were recorded for this clonotype. The chain carries TRBV5-1 and TRBJ2-6, with 7 positions matching TRBD1. Looked up from germline, CDR1 is SGHRS and CDR2 is YFSETQ. This CDR3 comprises 14 residues. Trimming removed 4 bases from V and 9 bases from J; junction bases left unmatched: 7. CDR3 sequence (DNA): TGCGCCAGCAGCCCGCTGACAGGGCACAACGTCCTGACTTTC. Residues: CASSPLTGHNVLTF.

This clonotype was counted between two and nine times. The CDR3 coding sequence is TGTGCCACCAGCAGGTCACAAGCGAACACCGGGGAGCTGTTTTTT. Translating gives CATSRSQANTGELFF. The J gene is TRBJ2-2, the V gene TRBV15; no reliable D call. Germline V gene data show CDR1 as LNHNV and CDR2 as YYDKDF (reference sequence). This CDR3 region has 15 residues. V was cut by 3 bases and J by 0 bases, with 8 bases left in between.

This clonotype has ten or more counts. The chain combines TRBV3-1 with TRBJ2-3; 9 bases are a match to TRBD2. The CDR3 loop spans 16 amino acids. The germline V gene has CDR1 LGHDT and CDR2 YNNKEL (reference sequence). Unmatched junction bases numbered 4, after V lost 1 base and J lost 2 bases. This CDR3 reads CASSQGLAEITDTQYF. The CDR3 coding sequence is TGTGCCAGCAGCCAAGGACTAGCGGAGATCACAGATACGCAGTATTTT.

Note on this clonotype: Just one base apart from a much larger clone, this may be a read error. The CDR3 sequence is CASSLITGIGSRAFF. The CDR3 nucleotides read TGTGCCAGCAGCTTAATTACCGGGATAGGGTCACGAGCTTTCTTT. The chain recombines TRBV28 with TRBJ1-1; D is undetermined. The V gene's germline CDR1 is MDHEN and CDR2 SYDVKM. V lost 6 bases to trimming and J lost 10 bases, with 24 bases between them. This CDR3 is 15 amino acids long.

The rearrangement links TRBV19 to TRBJ1-1; no definite D call. The CDR3 contains 13 residues. V was cut by 7 bases and J by 5 bases, with 14 bases left in between. Germline CDR1 LNHDA, CDR2 SQIVND (reference sequence). DNA for the CDR3: TGTGCCAGTACCACTAGGAGTGGGACTGAAGCTTTCTTT. Amino acid sequence: CASTTRSGTEAFF. Filled out from reference TRBV19 and TRBJ1-1, the complete variable domain reads DGGITQSPKYLFRKEGQNVTLSCEQNLNHDAMYWYRQDPGQGLRLIYYSQIVNDFQKGDIAEGYSVSREKKESFPLTVTSAQKNPTAFYLCASTTRSGTEAFFGQGTRLTVV.

This clonotype was recorded many times. The chain couples TRBV20-1 to TRBJ2-7; D tentatively reads TRBD1 or TRBD2 (5 bases each). V lost 6 bases to trimming and J lost 4 bases, with 16 bases between them. The CDR3 has 13 amino acids. Germline CDR1 and CDR2: DFQATT and SNEGSKA (reference sequence). DNA for the CDR3: TGCAGTGCCAGAAAAGAGGGGACGTACGAGCAGTACTTC. This translates into CSARKEGTYEQYF.

This clonotype appeared many times. The chain has TRBV15 and TRBJ2-5; D unclear. V dropped 0 bases and J dropped 5 bases, with 13 bases sitting between them. CDR3 length: 15 residues. Germline V gene data show CDR1 as LNHNV and CDR2 as YYDKDF (reference sequence). The CDR3 loop reads CATSRDQLSGETQYF. CDR3 in DNA: TGTGCCACCAGCAGAGATCAGTTATCCGGGGAGACCCAGTACTTC.

This clonotype has only a few counts. The chain recombines TRBV29-1 with TRBJ2-7; no firm D call. The germline gives CDR1 SQVTM, CDR2 ANQGSEA. This CDR3 is 12 amino acids long. The V and J ends lost 0 bases and 7 bases respectively, with 10 bases between them. Here the CDR3 DNA reads TGCAGCGTTGAAGACCACTTCAGGGAGCAGTACTTC. It codes for CSVEDHFREQYF.